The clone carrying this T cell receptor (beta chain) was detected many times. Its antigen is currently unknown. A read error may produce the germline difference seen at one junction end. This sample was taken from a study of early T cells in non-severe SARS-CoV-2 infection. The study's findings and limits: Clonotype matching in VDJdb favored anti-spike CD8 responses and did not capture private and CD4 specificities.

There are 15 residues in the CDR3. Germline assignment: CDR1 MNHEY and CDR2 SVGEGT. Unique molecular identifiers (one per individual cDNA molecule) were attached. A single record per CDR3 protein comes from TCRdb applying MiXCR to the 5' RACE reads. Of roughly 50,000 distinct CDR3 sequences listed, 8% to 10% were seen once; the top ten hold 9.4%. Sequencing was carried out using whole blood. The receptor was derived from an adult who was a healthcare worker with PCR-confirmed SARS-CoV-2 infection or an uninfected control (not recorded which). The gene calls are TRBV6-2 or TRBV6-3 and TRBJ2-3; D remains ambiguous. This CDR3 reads CASSYSLLRTDTQYF. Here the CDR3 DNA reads TGTGCCAGCAGCTACTCCCTACTTCGCACAGATACGCAGTATTTT.